Reported below is one T cell receptor (beta chain). The antigen is not known. The data belong to a study of beta chain features in type 1 diabetes. Broader study findings: PCR might favor shorter templates, equally in patients and controls. For patients, the naive, central memory and Treg TCRB repertoires appeared more alike than for healthy donors. A definitive answer on HLA type influencing TCRB rearrangement was not reached here.

As every portion of the isolated RNA was reverse transcribed, the sequencing read expressed TCRB transcripts. Sequencing was performed with immunoSEQ multiplex PCR; in TCRdb, only in-frame clones are kept and a portion is missing. The table lists about 230,000 clones, over 7.5% of them singletons, with less than 0.035% in the top ten. This CDR3 is 15 amino acids long. The V gene's germline CDR1 is SGDLS and CDR2 YYNGEE. The V and J ends lost 0 bases and 3 bases, in that order; junction bases with no gene match: 6. Sorting with CD45RO/CCR7/CD25/CD127/CD95/CD27 yielded naive, central memory, regulatory and stem-like memory CD4+ cells.

This chain uses TRBV9 with TRBJ2-7; 7 bases fit TRBD2. The sequence derives from a woman between 18 and 29 years old in good health. The sequenced material came from naive CD4+ T cells from blood. The CDR3 loop is CASSVGASGLYEQYF. In DNA, the CDR3 is TGTGCCAGCAGCGTAGGGGCTAGCGGTCTCTACGAGCAGTACTTC.